This entry describes one TCR beta chain. The data originate from a study of blood T cell repertoires in COVID-19. Study-level information: There were acute and convalescent COVID-19 samples, and they came from the United States, Italy and Spain. T cells, B-cell-depleted T cells, or PBMCs supplied cDNA or gDNA.

The CDR3 has 15 amino acids. With V trimmed by 5 bases and J by 6 bases, 5 bases remained unmatched. The germline V gene encodes CDR1 SGHRS and CDR2 YFSETQ. Per the authors' pipeline: Reference gene primer amplification yielded estimated nucleated cell counts. Only in-frame clones appear in the TCRdb table, and some are missing; sequencing was by immunoSEQ multiplex PCR. D and trimming were read from the DNA, whereas the V and J calls and clone size are those reported in that table. In the table there are roughly 150,000 clones, about 77% of which are singletons. This clonotype was sampled from a man between 60 and 70 years old with acute or convalescent COVID-19. The chain employs TRBV5-1 and TRBJ2-3, with 14 bases identical to TRBD2. Material for sequencing was peripheral blood. Here the CDR3 DNA reads TGCGCCAGCAGGACTAGCGGGAGGGCCCGGGATACGCAGTATTTT. Translated, it gives CASRTSGRARDTQYF.